The source of this T cell receptor (beta chain) is a study of T-cell reconstitution after alpha-beta-depleted transplantation in children. This clonotype has only a few counts. Its antigen is undetermined. This sequence may be a read error, since a much larger clone differs from it by one base. V lost 8 bases, J lost 0 bases, and 7 bases stayed unmatched. CDR3 size: 15 residues. Germline V lookup: CDR1 DFQATT, CDR2 SNEGSKA (reference sequence). The TCRbeta library incorporated unique molecular identifiers. One entry per CDR3 protein, called by TCRdb with MiXCR from the PCR reads. The sample lists about 230,000 distinct CDR3 sequences; under 13% were seen once. General study findings and limits: About two months after transplant, alpha-beta T cells reportedly came from several hundred expanded graft clones. Diversity and T-cell counts at one year after transplant derived mostly from new T cells.

This sequence joins TRBV20-1 and TRBJ2-7; 13 positions agree with TRBD2. This specimen was PBMCs, taken before TCRalphabeta/CD19-depleted stem cell transplant. The source is a child less than two years old with acute myeloid leukemia, due to receive a stem cell transplant. The CDR3 loop is CSTTGLAGHSYEQYF. The CDR3 DNA follows: TGCAGTACTACGGGACTAGCGGGACACTCCTACGAGCAGTACTTC.